These 10 T cell receptor beta chains were all obtained from the same sample, sequenced in a study of CD8 T cells in ankylosing spondylitis. One entry per CDR3 protein, called by TCRdb with MiXCR from the 5' RACE reads. The sample consists of under 250,000 distinct CDR3 sequences, over 30% of them appearing once. The material sequenced was blood, either unsorted or a sorted T cell fraction (not recorded which). These TCRs come from a male donor with ankylosing spondylitis or in good health (not recorded which).

The V call is TRBV20-1, the J call TRBJ1-2; D perhaps matches TRBD1 (5 bases). The V and J ends lost 3 bases and 6 bases respectively, with 8 bases between them. The CDR3 runs to 11 residues. From germline, CDR1 is DFQATT and CDR2 SNEGSKA (reference sequence). Here the CDR3 DNA reads TGCAGTGCTAGGACAGTAAATGGCTACACCTTC. Translating it yields CSARTVNGYTF.

Only a few counts were recorded for this clonotype. This chain uses TRBV12-3 or TRBV12-4 with TRBJ2-1; 11 nucleotides align to TRBD2. This CDR3 comprises 15 residues. Germline trimming cut 7 bases from V and 4 bases from J; bases unmatched to any gene: 6. CDR3: CASTLSGGVYNEQFF. CDR3 nucleotides: TGTGCCAGCACCCTTAGCGGGGGGGTTTACAATGAGCAGTTCTTC.

The CDR3 region has the DNA TGTGCCAGCAGATTAGCGGGGGGCGACGAGCAGTACTTC. It is translated as CASRLAGGDEQYF. V gene TRBV6-6 combines with J gene TRBJ2-7, with 10 nucleotides matching TRBD2. Per germline, CDR1 MNHNY and CDR2 SVGAGI (reference sequence). The J segment lost 5 bases and the V segment lost 6 bases, leaving 4 bases of the junction unmatched. The CDR3 runs to 13 residues.

The V and J genes are TRBV27 and TRBJ1-1, with a possible D match to TRBD1 (5 bases). Trimming left V 6 bases short and J 3 bases short, with 14 bases between. From germline, CDR1 is MNHEY and CDR2 SMNVEV (reference sequence). The CDR3 is made up of 14 amino acids. The CDR3 nucleotides read TGTGCCAGCAGCCCGACGGGGGTTTACACTGAAGCTTTCTTT. This encodes CASSPTGVYTEAFF.

The genes are TRBV4-1 and TRBJ2-7; 10 bases line up with TRBD2. From germline, CDR1 is MGHRA and CDR2 YSYEKL. The V gene end was trimmed by 6 bases and the J gene end by 3 bases; junction bases not matched to a gene: 5. The CDR3 is 14 amino acids. CDR3 nucleotides: TGCGCCAGCAGTTTCAGCGGGGGGGACTACGAGCAGTACTTC. Encoded protein: CASSFSGGDYEQYF.

This clonotype was seen more than once but under ten times. The chain uses TRBV20-1 and TRBJ1-5; 7 bases are shared with TRBD1. The CDR3 is 17 residues long. Germline values: CDR1 DFQATT, CDR2 SNEGSKA (reference sequence). V lost 0 bases, J lost 0 bases, and 8 bases stayed unmatched. CDR3 sequence: CSARERRDSYSNQPQHF. The CDR3 DNA is TGCAGTGCTAGAGAACGCCGGGACAGCTATAGCAATCAGCCCCAGCATTTT.

This clonotype was picked up a small number of times. The chain uses TRBV4-1 and TRBJ2-7; maybe TRBD2 (5 bases). V was pared by 4 bases and J by 4 bases, with 17 bases between. Germline assignment: CDR1 MGHRA and CDR2 YSYEKL. The CDR3 contains 15 residues. The CDR3 nucleotides are TGCGCCAGCAGCCTGGGGAGCGGTCCCTCTTACGAGCAGTACTTC. Its translation is CASSLGSGPSYEQYF.

This clonotype was picked up many times. The J gene is TRBJ1-5, the V gene TRBV20-1, with no clear D. Germline V CDR1 and CDR2: DFQATT, SNEGSKA (reference sequence). The CDR3 is 13 residues long. The V end lost 7 bases, the J end lost 0 bases, and 10 bases lay between the germline ends. The CDR3 DNA reads TGCAGTGGGGGAGTCGGTAGCAATCAGCCCCAGCATTTT. Its translation: CSGGVGSNQPQHF.

This clonotype was picked up a small number of times. J is TRBJ2-7 and V is TRBV12-3 or TRBV12-4; 12 bases line up with TRBD2. The J segment lost 2 bases and the V segment lost 3 bases, leaving 2 bases of the junction unmatched. The CDR3 has 15 residues. The chain's CDR3 is CASSFSSGGAYEQYF. CDR3 coding DNA: TGTGCCAGCAGTTTCTCTAGCGGGGGGGCCTACGAGCAGTACTTC.

The chain recombines TRBV20-1 with TRBJ2-5; D unclear. V lost 3 bases, J lost 9 bases, and 11 bases lay in between. This CDR3 region has 11 residues. The V gene's germline CDR1 is DFQATT and CDR2 SNEGSKA (reference sequence). The CDR3 region is CSASVPGAQYF. The DNA of the CDR3 is TGCAGTGCTAGCGTACCTGGAGCCCAGTACTTC.